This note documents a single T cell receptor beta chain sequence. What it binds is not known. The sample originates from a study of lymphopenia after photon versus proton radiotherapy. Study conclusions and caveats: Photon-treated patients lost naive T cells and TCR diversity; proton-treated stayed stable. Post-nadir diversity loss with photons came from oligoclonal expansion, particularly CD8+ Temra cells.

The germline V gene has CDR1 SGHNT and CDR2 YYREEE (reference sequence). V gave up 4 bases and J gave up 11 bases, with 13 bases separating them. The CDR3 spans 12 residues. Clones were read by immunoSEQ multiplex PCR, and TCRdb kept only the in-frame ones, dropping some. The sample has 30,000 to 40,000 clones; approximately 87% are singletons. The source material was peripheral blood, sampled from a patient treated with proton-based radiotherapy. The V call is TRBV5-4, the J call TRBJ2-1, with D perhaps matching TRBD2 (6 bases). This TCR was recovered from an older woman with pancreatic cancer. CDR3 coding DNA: TGTGCCAGCAGCCGGGACTCGGTGAAGCAGTTCTTC. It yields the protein CASSRDSVKQFF.